This TCR beta chain is from a study of cytotoxic CD8 clonotypes in ibrutinib-treated CLL. Overall study context: Complete response was seen in 2 patients and partial in approximately 25; approximately 12 progressed and approximately 14 stayed remitted after a median about six years. Patients gave response samples after a median about 12 months of treatment, range 6 to 36.

Comment on this clone: Its antigen is not known.

Some clones are missing from TCRdb's copy, which holds only in-frame ones; the method was immunoSEQ multiplex PCR. The sample holds some 200,000 clones, 70% seen once. Whole-study findings and limits: Clonality correlated strongly with circulating CD8+ T cells and exceeded age-matched healthy donors at baseline. Stable or contracted on treatment, public clonotypes were also uncommon.

The CDR3 has 16 residues. Germline CDR1 SGHRS, CDR2 YFSETQ. The junction had 9 bases not matched to a gene; V was cut back by 4 bases and J by 7 bases. Material: PBMCs, obtained after 12 months of ibrutinib treatment. The J gene is TRBJ2-1, the V gene TRBV5-1, with TRBD2 matching 12 bases. The receptor was isolated from a human donor with chronic lymphocytic leukemia. The DNA of the CDR3 is TGCGCCAGCAGCCCGCGGACTAGCGGGATAGGAAATGAGCAGTTCTTC. This translates into CASSPRTSGIGNEQFF. Together with reference TRBV5-1 and TRBJ2-1, the CDR3 gives the full variable domain: KAGVTQTPRYLIKTRGQQVTLSCSPISGHRSVSWYQQTPGQGLQFLFEYFSETQRNKGNFPGRFSGRQFSNSRSEMNVSTLELGDSALYLCASSPRTSGIGNEQFFGPGTRLTVL.